The rows below give T cell receptor beta chains drawn from one sample of a study of T cells in Graves' hyperthyroidism and ophthalmopathy. TCRdb re-analysed the multiplex PCR reads in MiXCR, keeping a single row per CDR3 protein. Of roughly 300,000 distinct CDR3 sequences in the sample, about 25% were seen once. Sequenced: blood. The origin of the receptors is a man between 40 and 49 years old with Graves' hyperthyroidism that later progressed to Graves' ophthalmopathy. Both conserved end residues are part of each CDR3. D genes are given only for firm matches. Where a row states a size, it is once, few, many or the class of an expanded clone; other rows omit it.

NA	many	TRBV30	TRBJ2-5	TGTGCCTGGAGTTGGGGTCAACAACCGGATCCACAAGAGACCCAGTACTTC	CAWSWGQQPDPQETQYF
NA	many	TRBV19	TRBJ1-5	TGTGCCAGTAGTCCCAGCCCGCAGGGAGGCAATCAGCCCCAGCATTTT	CASSPSPQGGNQPQHF
TRBD2	many	TRBV3-1	TRBJ2-7	TGTGCCAGCAGCTCCACCCTAGCGGGAGCTACGTACGAGCAGTACTTC	CASSSTLAGATYEQYF
TRBD2	few	TRBV11-1	TRBJ2-5	TGTGCCAGCAGCTTAGACGGCAGGTATTACGCGGGAGGCCAAGAGACCCAGTACTTC	CASSLDGRYYAGGQETQYF
TRBD2	many	TRBV18	TRBJ2-7	TGTGCCAGCTCACCAGGGGTGGGTAGCGGGAGCAGCTACGAGCAGTACTTC	CASSPGVGSGSSYEQYF
TRBD1	many	TRBV20-1	TRBJ2-7	TGCAGTGCTAGGGACAGGGGTTACTACGAGCAGTACTTC	CSARDRGYYEQYF
TRBD1	NA	TRBV20-1	TRBJ1-5	TGCAGTGCTAGAACACCGGGACAGGGCAATCAGCCCCAGCATTTT	CSARTPGQGNQPQHF
TRBD2	many	TRBV3-1	TRBJ2-7	TGTGCCAGCAGCCAAGATCACACTAGCGGGACTTACGAGCAGTACTTC	CASSQDHTSGTYEQYF
NA	many	TRBV24-1	TRBJ1-5	TGTGCCACCAGCCCCTCCGGGGGGGGTTCTCAGCCCCAGCATTTT	CATSPSGGGSQPQHF
NA	many	TRBV12-3/TRBV12-4	TRBJ1-5	TGTGCCGGCAGTTCAAGGTATAGAGGAGCCCATAGCAATCAGCCCCAGCATTTT	CAGSSRYRGAHSNQPQHF
NA	many	TRBV20-1	TRBJ1-2	TGCAGTGCTAGTTTAATAGCAGAACCCTATGGCTACACCTTC	CSASLIAEPYGYTF
NA	many	TRBV20-1	TRBJ1-5	TGCAGTGCCGAACAGGGATCTGCTGGCAATCAGCCCCAGCATTTT	CSAEQGSAGNQPQHF
TRBD1	many	TRBV14	TRBJ1-6	TGTGCCAGCAGCCAAGATTGGACAGGGGTGTCCTATAATTCACCCCTCCACTTT	CASSQDWTGVSYNSPLHF
TRBD2	NA	TRBV28	TRBJ2-5	TGTGCCAGCAGTTACATGGGAGGGAGGTTGGAGACCCAGTACTTC	CASSYMGGRLETQYF
NA	many	TRBV7-8	TRBJ2-7	TGTGCCAGCAGCTTAGTAGACACAACCTACGAGCAGTACTTC	CASSLVDTTYEQYF
TRBD2	many	TRBV5-1	TRBJ2-5	TGCGCCAGCAGCTTCGGACTAGCGGGACTGGGGGAGACCCAGTACTTC	CASSFGLAGLGETQYF
NA	many	TRBV2	TRBJ2-5	TGTGCCAGCAGTGAAGCTGAGACCCAGTACTTC	CASSEAETQYF
NA	few	TRBV28	TRBJ1-2	TGTGCCAGCGGAGCTGGAGGGGTAAACTATGGCTACACCTTC	CASGAGGVNYGYTF
TRBD1	NA	TRBV6-5	TRBJ2-7	TGTGCCAGCAGTTTCCTCCGACAGGGCGACTACGAGCAGTACTTC	CASSFLRQGDYEQYF
TRBD2	many	TRBV19	TRBJ2-2	TGTGCCAGTAGGATGGCTAGCGGGAGCACCGGGGAGCTGTTTTTT	CASRMASGSTGELFF
NA	once	TRBV20-1	TRBJ2-5	TGCAGTGCTAGATTCGGGGGCGGACGAGAGACCCAGTACTTC	CSARFGGGRETQYF
NA	many	TRBV5-1	TRBJ1-1	TGCGCCAGCAGGTCCCAGGGTGGCACTGAAGCTTTCTTT	CASRSQGGTEAFF
NA	many	TRBV19	TRBJ2-2	TGTGCCAGTAGTAAAACAGCGAACACCGGGGAGCTGTTTTTT	CASSKTANTGELFF
NA	many	TRBV3-1	TRBJ1-1	TGTGCCAGCAGCCAGTACAGGGCCACTGAAGCTTTCTTT	CASSQYRATEAFF
NA	NA	TRBV29-1	TRBJ1-5	TGCAGCGTTGAAGATAGGAATTTCAGCAATCAGCCCCAGCATTTT	CSVEDRNFSNQPQHF
NA	NA	TRBV7-6	TRBJ1-1	TGTGCCAGCACCCTAGGAGTCAACACTGAAGCTTTCTTT	CASTLGVNTEAFF
TRBD2	many	TRBV11-2	TRBJ2-7	TGTGCCAGCAGCATACGACTAGCGGGATTGTGGGAGCAGTACTTC	CASSIRLAGLWEQYF
TRBD2	NA	TRBV12-3/TRBV12-4	TRBJ2-7	TGTGCCAGCAGTTTGGGAGGGTTTCGTGGGTCCGGTCAGCCCTACGAGCAGTACTTC	CASSLGGFRGSGQPYEQYF
TRBD2	many	TRBV20-1	TRBJ2-7	TGCAGTGCTAGAGGACTAGCGGGATTCGAGCAGTACTTC	CSARGLAGFEQYF
NA	many	TRBV12-3/TRBV12-4	TRBJ2-5	TGTGCCAGCGTTGGTTCCGGGGGCCGCCAAGAGACCCAGTACTTC	CASVGSGGRQETQYF
NA	many	TRBV12-3/TRBV12-4	TRBJ2-5	TGTGCCAGCAGAGCCGCCGGGGGAGGAAAGACCCAGTACTTC	CASRAAGGGKTQYF
NA	NA	TRBV28	TRBJ2-7	TGTGCCAGCAGTTTATTTACGGGCTACGAGCAGTACTTC	CASSLFTGYEQYF
NA	many	TRBV6-1	TRBJ1-2	TGTGCCAGCAGTGAGGGCAGGGCCACCTATGGCTACACCTTC	CASSEGRATYGYTF
TRBD1	many	TRBV20-1	TRBJ2-7	TGCAGTGCTAGGACAGGGAACTACGAGCAGTACTTC	CSARTGNYEQYF
NA	NA	TRBV28	TRBJ2-5	TGTGCCAGCTCCCCCGGTGGAGGGTCGGGGAAAGAGACCCAGTACTTC	CASSPGGGSGKETQYF
NA	many	TRBV6-5	TRBJ2-7	TGTGCCAGCAGTTACTCGATCCCCACCTATTACAACTACGAGCAGTACTTC	CASSYSIPTYYNYEQYF
TRBD1	many	TRBV20-1	TRBJ1-1	TGCAGTGCCGACCGGGACAGCACCGGGAATGGGTACACTGAAGCTTTCTTT	CSADRDSTGNGYTEAFF
TRBD2	many	TRBV7-6	TRBJ2-7	TGTGCCAGCAGCTTAAGCGGGAAAGGCGAGCAGTACTTC	CASSLSGKGEQYF